The next 5 T cell receptor beta chains were all read from a single sample in a study of T-cell memory formation after mild COVID-19. One entry per CDR3 protein results from TCRdb running MiXCR on the 5' RACE reads. The sample has hundreds of thousands of distinct CDR3 sequences, roughly a fifth seen once; the top ten hold approximately 8%. Material: PBMCs or a T cell subset sorted from them (not recorded which). Receptors originate from an adult woman who had mild COVID-19 (a few samples of this study predate the infection). Cell type and time point are not known.

This chain uses TRBV7-3 with TRBJ1-1; weak D call: TRBD1 (5 bases). V was cut by 5 bases and J by 0 bases, with 19 bases left in between. Germline-derived CDR1 and CDR2 are SGHTA and FQGTGA. This CDR3 contains 17 residues. The CDR3: CASSQQGGDAMNTEAFF. The CDR3 DNA reads TGTGCCAGCAGCCAGCAGGGTGGGGATGCAATGAACACTGAAGCTTTCTTT.

The sample holds one count of this clonotype. The chain is built from TRBV3-1 and TRBJ2-7; 10 bases are shared with TRBD1. Per germline, CDR1 LGHDT and CDR2 YNNKEL (reference sequence). This CDR3 contains 15 residues. With 3 bases clipped from V and 7 bases from J, the junction kept 9 bases outside the gene matches. For the CDR3, the DNA is TGTGCCAGCAGCCACCCCGGGACAGGGGTGGAAGAGCAGTACTTC. It specifies CASSHPGTGVEEQYF.

The chain links TRBV7-2 to TRBJ2-7; 9 bases are a match to TRBD1. CDR1 and CDR2 from the germline V gene are SGHTA and FQGNSA. The CDR3 is made up of 14 amino acids. Trimming cost V 4 bases and J 4 bases; bases outside gene matches: 5. For the CDR3, the DNA is TGTGCCAGCAGCTGGGAGGACAGGGGATACGAGCAGTACTTC. It yields the protein CASSWEDRGYEQYF.

This clonotype came up a few times. The rearrangement uses TRBV25-1 and TRBJ2-3; no reliable D call. The ends were cut back, 3 bases at V and 3 bases at J, with 7 bases in the middle. This CDR3 is 13 amino acids long. CDR1 and CDR2 (germline): MGHDK, SYGVNS. The DNA of the CDR3 is TGTGCCAGCAGTGAGGGTATTACAGATACGCAGTATTTT. This gives the protein CASSEGITDTQYF.

The CDR3 loop is CASSTRTGGSSEQFF. As DNA, the CDR3 is TGTGCCAGCAGCACCCGGACAGGCGGTTCGAGTGAGCAGTTCTTC. The chain combines TRBV6-6 with TRBJ2-1, with 7 bases matching TRBD1. CDR3 size: 15 residues. V lost 6 bases and J lost 9; bases outside the gene matches: 14. From germline, CDR1 is MNHNY and CDR2 SVGAGI (reference sequence).